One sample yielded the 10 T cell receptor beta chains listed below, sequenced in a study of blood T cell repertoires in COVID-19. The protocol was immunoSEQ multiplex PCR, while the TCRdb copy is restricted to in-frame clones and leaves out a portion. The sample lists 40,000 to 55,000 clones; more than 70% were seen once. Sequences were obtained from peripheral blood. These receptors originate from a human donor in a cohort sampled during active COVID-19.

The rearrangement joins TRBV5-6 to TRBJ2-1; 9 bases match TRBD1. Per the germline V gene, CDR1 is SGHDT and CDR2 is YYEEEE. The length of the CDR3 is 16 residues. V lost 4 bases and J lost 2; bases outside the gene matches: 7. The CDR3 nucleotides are TGTGCCAGCAGCCCGTGGGGACAGGGAACCTACAATGAGCAGTTCTTC. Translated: CASSPWGQGTYNEQFF.

The chain's CDR3 is CASSQVRSNEQFF. As DNA, the CDR3 is TGTGCCAGCAGCCAAGTTCGCAGCAATGAGCAGTTCTTC. The rearrangement joins TRBV3-1 (or the pseudogene TRBV3-2) to TRBJ2-1, with D unresolved. V gave up 1 base and J gave up 6 bases, with 7 bases separating them. From germline, CDR1 is LGHDT and CDR2 YNNKEL (reference sequence). This CDR3 is built from 13 residues.

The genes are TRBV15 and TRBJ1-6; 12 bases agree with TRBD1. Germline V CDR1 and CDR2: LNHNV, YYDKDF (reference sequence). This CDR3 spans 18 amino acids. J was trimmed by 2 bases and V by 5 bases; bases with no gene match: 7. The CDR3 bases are TGTGCCACCAGCCGGGACAGGGGGCGCCACGCCTATAATTCACCCCTCCACTTT. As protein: CATSRDRGRHAYNSPLHF. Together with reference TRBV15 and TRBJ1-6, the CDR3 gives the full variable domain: DAMVIQNPRYQVTQFGKPVTLSCSQTLNHNVMYWYQQKSSQAPKLLFHYYDKDFNNEADTPDNFQSRRPNTSFCFLDIRSPGLGDTAMYLCATSRDRGRHAYNSPLHFGNGTRLTVT.

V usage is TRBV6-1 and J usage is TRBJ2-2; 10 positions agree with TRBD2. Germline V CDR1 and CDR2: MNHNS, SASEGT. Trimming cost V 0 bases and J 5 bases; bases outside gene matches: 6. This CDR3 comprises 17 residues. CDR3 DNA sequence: TGTGCCAGCAGTGAAGCCCAGCGGGGGGGCCCGACCGGGGAGCTGTTTTTT. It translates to CASSEAQRGGPTGELFF.

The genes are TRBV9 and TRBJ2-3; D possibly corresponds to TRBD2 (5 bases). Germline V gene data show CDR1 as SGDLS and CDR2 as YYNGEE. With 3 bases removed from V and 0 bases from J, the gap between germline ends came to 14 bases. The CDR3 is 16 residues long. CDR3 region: CASSAMGARSTDTQYF. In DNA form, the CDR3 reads TGTGCCAGCAGCGCGATGGGAGCGCGAAGCACAGATACGCAGTATTTT.

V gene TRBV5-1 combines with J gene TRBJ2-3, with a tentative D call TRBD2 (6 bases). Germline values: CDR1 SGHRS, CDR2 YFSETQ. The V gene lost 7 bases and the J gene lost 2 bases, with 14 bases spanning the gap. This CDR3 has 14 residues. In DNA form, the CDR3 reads TGCGCCAGCGAGTTCGGGGGTCCCACAGATACGCAGTATTTT. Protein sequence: CASEFGGPTDTQYF.

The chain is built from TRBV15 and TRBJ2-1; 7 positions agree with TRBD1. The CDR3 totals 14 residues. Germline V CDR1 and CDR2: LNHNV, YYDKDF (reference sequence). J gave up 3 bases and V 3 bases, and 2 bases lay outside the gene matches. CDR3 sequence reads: CATSSPGGYNEQFF. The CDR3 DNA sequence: TGTGCCACCAGCAGCCCAGGGGGCTACAATGAGCAGTTCTTC.

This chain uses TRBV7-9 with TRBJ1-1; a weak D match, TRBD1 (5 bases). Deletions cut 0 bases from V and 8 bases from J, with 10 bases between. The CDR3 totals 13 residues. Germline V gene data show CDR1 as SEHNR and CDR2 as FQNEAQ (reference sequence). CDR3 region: CASSLATAQEAFF. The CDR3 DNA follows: TGTGCCAGCAGCTTAGCGACAGCGCAAGAAGCTTTCTTT.

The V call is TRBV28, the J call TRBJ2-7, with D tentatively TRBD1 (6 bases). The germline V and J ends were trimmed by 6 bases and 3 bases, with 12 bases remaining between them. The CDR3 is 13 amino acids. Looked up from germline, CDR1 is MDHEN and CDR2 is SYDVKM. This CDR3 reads CASSLRGGYEQYF. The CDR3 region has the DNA TGTGCCAGCAGCCTCAGGGGCGGCTACGAGCAGTACTTC.

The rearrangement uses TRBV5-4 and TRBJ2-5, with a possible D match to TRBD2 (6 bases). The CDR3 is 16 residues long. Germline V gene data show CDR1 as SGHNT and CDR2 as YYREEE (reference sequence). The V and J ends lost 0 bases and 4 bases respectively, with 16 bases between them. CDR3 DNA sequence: TGTGCCAGCAGCTTGGATCGGCCGGGTAGCGGAGAGACCCAGTACTTC. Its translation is CASSLDRPGSGETQYF.